The 11 T cell receptor beta chains below come from one sample, sequenced in a study of CD8 T cells in ankylosing spondylitis. TCRdb reanalysed the 5' RACE reads using MiXCR and keeps one entry per CDR3 protein. Of just under 350,000 distinct CDR3 sequences listed, 14% to 15% were seen once; the top ten hold 0.9% to 1.2%. Sample: blood, either unsorted or a sorted T cell fraction (not recorded which). These receptors all come from a male donor with ankylosing spondylitis or in good health (not recorded which).

This clonotype turned up a few times. V gene TRBV7-2 combines with J gene TRBJ2-7, with 10 positions matching TRBD2. CDR1 SGHTA and CDR2 FQGNSA come from the germline V gene. Trimming at V came to 5 bases and at J to 6 bases, leaving 7 bases not matched to a gene. The CDR3 extends over 14 amino acids. The CDR3 bases are TGTGCCAGCAGCAAAACGGGACTAGCGCTCGAGCAGTACTTC. The encoded protein is CASSKTGLALEQYF. Variable domain in full (rest from reference TRBV7-2 and TRBJ2-7): GAGVSQSPSNKVTEKGKDVELRCDPISGHTALYWYRQSLGQGLEFLIYFQGNSAPDKSGLPSDRFSAERTGGSVSTLTIQRTQQEDSAVYLCASSKTGLALEQYFGPGTRLTVT.

The J gene is TRBJ2-5, the V gene TRBV5-1, with D unresolved. Per germline, CDR1 SGHRS and CDR2 YFSETQ. Trimming took off 0 bases at V and 1 base at J, with 10 bases between the two ends. The CDR3 is 15 residues long. CDR3: CASSLVAESQETQYF. Written as DNA, the CDR3 is TGCGCCAGCAGCTTGGTGGCAGAAAGCCAAGAGACCCAGTACTTC.

The chain joins TRBV2 to TRBJ2-3; D not certain. V lost 6 bases, J lost 2 bases, and 9 bases lay in between. CDR3 length: 13 amino acids. Germline loops: CDR1 SNHLY, CDR2 FYNNEI. The CDR3: CASRDFVTDTQYF. In nucleotides, the CDR3 is TGTGCCAGCAGAGACTTTGTCACAGATACGCAGTATTTT.

This clonotype was counted ten times or more. The chain couples TRBV5-1 to TRBJ2-5; D is perhaps TRBD1 (5 bases). CDR3 size: 15 residues. Between the trimmed V and J ends, which lost 4 bases and 1 base, there was a span of 14 bases. Looked up from germline, CDR1 is SGHRS and CDR2 is YFSETQ. CDR3 coding DNA: TGCGCCAGCAGCCAAGGGGTGAAAGGCCAAGAGACCCAGTACTTC. Protein sequence: CASSQGVKGQETQYF.

This clonotype was seen more than once but under ten times. CDR3: CASSLDRLNIQYF. The DNA of the CDR3 is TGTGCCAGCAGCTTAGACAGACTTAACATTCAGTACTTC. The chain employs TRBV11-2 and TRBJ2-4, with no clear D. CDR3 length: 13 residues. Trimming shortened V by 0 bases and J by 7 bases, and 7 bases separated the two germline ends. Germline CDR1 reads SGHAT; CDR2 reads FQNNGV.

This clonotype was picked up a small number of times. The V gene is TRBV6-5, the J gene TRBJ2-1, with 8 bases fitting TRBD2. This CDR3 contains 14 residues. The V segment lost 4 bases and the J segment 13 bases; nucleotides outside the gene matches: 12. Germline CDR1 is MNHEY and CDR2 is SVGAGI. The CDR3 reads CASSSTLSRGGQFF. The CDR3 DNA reads as TGTGCCAGCAGTTCCACCTTGAGTCGGGGGGGCCAGTTCTTC.

A few counts support this clonotype. This chain uses TRBV12-3 or TRBV12-4 with TRBJ1-5; 7 positions match TRBD1. The CDR3 loop spans 14 amino acids. Losses at the gene ends were 3 bases for V and 6 bases for J; bases not matched to a gene: 5. The CDR3 nucleotides read TGTGCCAGCAGTTTCTCAGGGGGGGGTCAGCCCCAGCATTTT. This encodes CASSFSGGGQPQHF.

This clonotype was counted between two and nine times. The chain carries TRBV12-3 or TRBV12-4 and TRBJ2-5, with TRBD2 identical over 16 bases. V was clipped by 5 bases and J by 5 bases; unmatched bases: 8. The CDR3 length is 17 residues. CDR3 DNA sequence: TGTGCCAGCAGTAAGGGACTAGCGGGAGGGCCGGGGGAGACCCAGTACTTC. It is translated as CASSKGLAGGPGETQYF.

This clonotype turned up a few times. The chain has TRBV12-3 or TRBV12-4 and TRBJ1-2; no clear D. Trimming took 5 bases from V and 7 from J, leaving 11 bases between them. The CDR3 has 12 residues. The CDR3 DNA follows: TGTGCCAGCAGTCCTCAAATGCGTGGCTACACCTTC. Its protein is CASSPQMRGYTF.

This clonotype was observed a handful of times. The chain couples TRBV6-1 to TRBJ2-7; no definite D call. This CDR3 contains 13 residues. The germline gives CDR1 MNHNS, CDR2 SASEGT. V was pared by 8 bases and J by 3 bases, with 14 bases between. The CDR3 DNA sequence: TGTGCCAGCGGGCAGGTTCGAGGCTACGAGCAGTACTTC. This gives the protein CASGQVRGYEQYF.

In its sample, this clonotype was seen many times. This rearrangement joins TRBV12-3 or TRBV12-4 to TRBJ2-1; D is possibly TRBD2 (6 bases). CDR3 length: 14 amino acids. The germline V and J ends were trimmed by 6 bases and 6 bases, with 15 bases remaining between them. The CDR3 DNA is TGTGCCAGCAGCTCCCGGGACTCGGGCAATGAGCAGTTCTTC. Residues: CASSSRDSGNEQFF.